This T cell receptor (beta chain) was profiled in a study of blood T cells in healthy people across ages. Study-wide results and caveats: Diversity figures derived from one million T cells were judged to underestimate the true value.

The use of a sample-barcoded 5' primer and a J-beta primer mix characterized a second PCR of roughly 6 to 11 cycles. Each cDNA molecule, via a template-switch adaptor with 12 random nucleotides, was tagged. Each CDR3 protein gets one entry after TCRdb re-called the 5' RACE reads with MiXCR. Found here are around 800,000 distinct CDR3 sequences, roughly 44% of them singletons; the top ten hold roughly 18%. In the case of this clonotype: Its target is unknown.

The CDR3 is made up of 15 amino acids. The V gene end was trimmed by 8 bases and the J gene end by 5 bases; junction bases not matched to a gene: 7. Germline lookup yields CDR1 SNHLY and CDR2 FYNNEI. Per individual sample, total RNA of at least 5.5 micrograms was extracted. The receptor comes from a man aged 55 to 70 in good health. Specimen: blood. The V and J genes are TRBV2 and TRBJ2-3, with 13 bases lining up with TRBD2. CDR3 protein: CASGLRLAGGDTQYF. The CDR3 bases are TGTGCCAGCGGACTCCGACTAGCGGGGGGAGATACGCAGTATTTT.